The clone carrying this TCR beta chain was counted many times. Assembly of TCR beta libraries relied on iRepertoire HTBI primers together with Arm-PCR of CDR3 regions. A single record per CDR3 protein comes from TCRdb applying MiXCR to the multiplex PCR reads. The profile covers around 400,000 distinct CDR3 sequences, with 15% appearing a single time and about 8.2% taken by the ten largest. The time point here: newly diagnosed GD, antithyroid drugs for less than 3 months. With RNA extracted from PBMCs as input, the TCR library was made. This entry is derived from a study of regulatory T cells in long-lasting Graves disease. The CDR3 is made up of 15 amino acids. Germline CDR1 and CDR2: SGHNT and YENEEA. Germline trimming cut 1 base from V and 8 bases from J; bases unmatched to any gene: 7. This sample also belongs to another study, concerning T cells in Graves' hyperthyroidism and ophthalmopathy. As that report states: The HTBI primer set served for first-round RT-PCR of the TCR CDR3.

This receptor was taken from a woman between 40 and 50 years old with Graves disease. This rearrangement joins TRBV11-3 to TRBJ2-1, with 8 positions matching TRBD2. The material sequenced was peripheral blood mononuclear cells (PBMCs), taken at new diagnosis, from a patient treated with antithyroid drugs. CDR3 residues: CASSLVAGGPHEQFF. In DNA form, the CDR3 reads TGTGCCAGCAGCTTAGTGGCGGGAGGTCCCCATGAGCAGTTCTTC.